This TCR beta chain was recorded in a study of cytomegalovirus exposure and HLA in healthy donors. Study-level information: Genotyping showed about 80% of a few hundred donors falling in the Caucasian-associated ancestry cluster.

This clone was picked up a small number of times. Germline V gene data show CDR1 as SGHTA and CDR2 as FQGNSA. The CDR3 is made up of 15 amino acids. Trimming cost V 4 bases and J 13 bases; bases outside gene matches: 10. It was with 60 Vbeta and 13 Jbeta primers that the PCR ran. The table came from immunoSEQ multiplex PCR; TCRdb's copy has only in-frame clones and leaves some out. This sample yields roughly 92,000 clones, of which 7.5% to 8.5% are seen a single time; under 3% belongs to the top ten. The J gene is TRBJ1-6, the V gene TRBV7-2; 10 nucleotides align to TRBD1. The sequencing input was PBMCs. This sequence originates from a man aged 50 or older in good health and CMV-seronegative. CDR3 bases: TGTGCCAGCAGCTCGGACAGGGGGAATGGTTCGCCCCTCCACTTT. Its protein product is CASSSDRGNGSPLHF.